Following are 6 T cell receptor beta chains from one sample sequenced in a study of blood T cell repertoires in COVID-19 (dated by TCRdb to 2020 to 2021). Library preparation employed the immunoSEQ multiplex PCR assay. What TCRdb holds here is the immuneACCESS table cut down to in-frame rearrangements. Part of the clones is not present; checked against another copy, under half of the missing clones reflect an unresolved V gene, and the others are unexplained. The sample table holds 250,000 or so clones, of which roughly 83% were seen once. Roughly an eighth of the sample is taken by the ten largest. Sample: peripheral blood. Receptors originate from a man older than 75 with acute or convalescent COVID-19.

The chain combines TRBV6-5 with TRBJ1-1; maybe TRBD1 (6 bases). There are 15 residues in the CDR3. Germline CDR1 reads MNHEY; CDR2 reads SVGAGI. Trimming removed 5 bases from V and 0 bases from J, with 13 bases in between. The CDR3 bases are TGTGCCAGCAGTCCAACAGGGATGATGAACACTGAAGCTTTCTTT. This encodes CASSPTGMMNTEAFF.

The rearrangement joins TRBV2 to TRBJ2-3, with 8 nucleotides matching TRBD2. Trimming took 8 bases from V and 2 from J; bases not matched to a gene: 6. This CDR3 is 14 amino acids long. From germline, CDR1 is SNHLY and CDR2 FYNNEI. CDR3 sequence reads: CASLDGRATDTQYF. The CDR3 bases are TGTGCCAGCTTAGACGGGAGGGCCACAGATACGCAGTATTTT.

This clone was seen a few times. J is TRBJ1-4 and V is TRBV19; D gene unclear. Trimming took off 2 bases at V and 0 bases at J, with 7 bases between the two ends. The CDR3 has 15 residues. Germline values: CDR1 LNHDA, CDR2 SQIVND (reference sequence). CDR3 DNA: TGTGCCAGTAGTATAATGCGGGCAACTAATGAAAAACTGTTTTTT. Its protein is CASSIMRATNEKLFF.

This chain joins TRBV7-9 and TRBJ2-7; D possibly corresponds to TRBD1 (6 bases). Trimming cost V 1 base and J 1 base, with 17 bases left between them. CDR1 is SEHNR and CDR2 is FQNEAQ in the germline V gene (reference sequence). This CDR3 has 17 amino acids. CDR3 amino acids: CASSLEGGVGESYEQYF. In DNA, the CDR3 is TGTGCCAGCAGCTTAGAAGGGGGTGTGGGAGAGTCCTACGAGCAGTACTTC.

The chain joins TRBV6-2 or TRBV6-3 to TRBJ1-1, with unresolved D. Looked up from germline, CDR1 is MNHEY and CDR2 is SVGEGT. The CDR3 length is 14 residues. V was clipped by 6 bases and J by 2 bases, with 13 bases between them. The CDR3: CASSKQPPNTEAFF. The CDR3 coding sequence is TGTGCCAGCAGCAAACAGCCCCCCAACACTGAAGCTTTCTTT.

CDR3 bases: TGTGCCAGCAGCGTAGCTTGGAACACTGAAGCTTTCTTT. Its translation is CASSVAWNTEAFF. The V and J genes are TRBV9 and TRBJ1-1; D remains unclear. This CDR3 region has 13 residues. V was clipped by 0 bases and J by 1 base, with 4 bases between them. Per germline, CDR1 SGDLS and CDR2 YYNGEE.